This is a list of T cell receptor beta chains from one sample in a study of shared clonotypes between healthy human individuals. Clones were sequenced by immunoSEQ multiplex PCR, and TCRdb holds only the in-frame ones, with some missing. The sample contains 2 million to 2.5 million clones, around 95% of which appear only once. The sample was naive CD4+ T cells sorted from blood. These receptors were taken from a man aged 18 to 29 in good health. Each CDR3 is given with its conserved first and last residue. A D gene is named only where the DNA matches it firmly. Clone size is shown for a subset of rows, as once, few, many or a class of expanded clone.

d_call j_call v_call clone_size cdr3_aa cdr3_nt
- TRBJ1-1 TRBV28 - CASGRRFDTEAFF TGTGCCAGCGGGAGGCGGTTTGACACTGAAGCTTTCTTT
- TRBJ2-1 TRBV19 - CASRIGANEQFF TGTGCCAGTAGGATTGGGGCCAATGAGCAGTTCTTC
- TRBJ2-2 TRBV11-3 - CASSSQTAGELFF TGTGCCAGCAGCTCCCAGACCGCCGGGGAGCTGTTTTTT
- TRBJ1-2 TRBV27 - CASRGTSLNYGYTF TGTGCCAGCAGAGGGACTTCCCTTAACTATGGCTACACCTTC
- TRBJ1-2 TRBV18 - CASSPPDRPNYGYTF TGTGCCAGCTCACCCCCGGACAGACCTAACTATGGCTACACCTTC
- TRBJ2-7 TRBV6-1 once CASERSYEQYF TGTGCCAGCGAACGCTCCTACGAGCAGTACTTC
TRBD2 TRBJ2-1 TRBV18 - CASSPLLAGDVNEQFF TGTGCCAGCTCACCGCTACTAGCGGGAGATGTTAATGAGCAGTTCTTC
- TRBJ2-7 TRBV6-5 - CASSYYYDYEQYF TGTGCCAGCAGTTATTACTATGATTACGAGCAGTACTTC
TRBD2 TRBJ2-7 TRBV15 - CATSRYSGEAYEQYF TGTGCCACCAGCAGATATAGCGGGGAAGCCTACGAGCAGTACTTC
- TRBJ1-1 TRBV6-1 - CASSDRDGSTEAFF TGTGCCAGCAGTGACAGGGATGGATCCACTGAAGCTTTCTTT
- TRBJ2-1 TRBV30 - CAWSVALKAVSYNEQFF TGTGCCTGGAGTGTAGCTCTCAAAGCGGTTTCCTACAATGAGCAGTTCTTC
- TRBJ2-7 TRBV15 once CATSRVPGTYEQYF TGTGCCACCAGCAGAGTTCCGGGTACCTACGAGCAGTACTTC
- TRBJ2-6 TRBV7-9 - CASSTGTFLSGANVLTF TGTGCCAGCAGCACAGGGACCTTTCTCTCTGGGGCCAACGTCCTGACTTTC
- TRBJ2-3 TRBV5-1 - CASSLASASTDTQYF TGCGCCAGCAGCTTGGCCTCTGCGAGCACAGATACGCAGTATTTT
TRBD2 TRBJ2-7 TRBV4-3 once CASSQEVLAGAREQYF TGCGCCAGCAGCCAAGAGGTACTAGCGGGAGCTCGGGAGCAGTACTTC
TRBD1 TRBJ1-5 TRBV2 - CASRAGTGTSNQPQHF TGTGCCAGCAGAGCCGGGACAGGGACTAGCAATCAGCCCCAGCATTTT
TRBD1 TRBJ1-1 TRBV28 once CASGNGQGVPEAFF TGTGCCAGCGGAAACGGACAGGGGGTGCCTGAAGCTTTCTTT
- TRBJ2-7 TRBV10-3 few CAIGLRYEQYF TGTGCCATCGGACTCCGCTACGAGCAGTACTTC
TRBD1 TRBJ2-3 TRBV25-1 - CASREGGQGGTDTQYF TGTGCCAGCAGAGAGGGGGGACAGGGTGGGACAGATACGCAGTATTTT
- TRBJ2-7 TRBV6-1 once CASSRTSAEQYF TGTGCCAGCAGTCGGACATCGGCCGAGCAGTACTTC
- TRBJ2-2 TRBV2 - CASRLAGLTGELFF TGTGCCAGCAGGCTAGCAGGCCTCACCGGGGAGCTGTTTTTT
- TRBJ2-6 TRBV19 - CASSIDMSGANVLTF TGTGCCAGTAGTATAGATATGTCTGGGGCCAACGTCCTGACTTTC
- TRBJ1-5 TRBV4-3 - CASSQGTTGYQPQHF TGCGCCAGCAGCCAAGGAACTACAGGGTATCAGCCCCAGCATTTT
- TRBJ1-6 TRBV15 - CATSRDLENSPLHF TGTGCCACCAGCAGAGACTTGGAGAATTCACCCCTCCACTTT
- TRBJ2-6 TRBV30 - CAWGTGTTSGANVLTF TGTGCCTGGGGAACCGGGACGACGTCCGGGGCCAACGTCCTGACTTTC
- TRBJ2-7 TRBV2 - CASRAGFYEQYF TGTGCCAGCAGGGCAGGGTTCTACGAGCAGTACTTC
- TRBJ1-1 TRBV29-1 - CSARDGIGNTEAFF TGCAGCGCAAGGGACGGCATAGGGAACACTGAAGCTTTCTTT
- TRBJ1-4 TRBV6-5 - CASSRGAGNEKLFF TGTGCCAGCAGTAGGGGCGCGGGTAATGAAAAACTGTTTTTT
- TRBJ1-6 TRBV5-5 - CASSLGTNSPLHF TGTGCCAGCAGCTTGGGAACTAATTCACCCCTCCACTTT
- TRBJ2-1 TRBV2 - CASTGTSGSYNEQFF TGTGCCAGCACAGGTACTAGTGGGTCCTACAATGAGCAGTTCTTC
- TRBJ2-1 TRBV10-1 - CASSPNYHEQFF TGCGCCAGCTCTCCGAACTATCATGAGCAGTTCTTC
TRBD1 TRBJ1-5 TRBV7-2 - CASSLGQGAYSNQPQHF TGTGCCAGCAGTCTAGGACAGGGGGCTTATAGCAATCAGCCCCAGCATTTT
TRBD2 TRBJ2-5 TRBV9 - CASSRTSGGQETQYF TGTGCCAGCAGCCGGACTAGCGGGGGGCAAGAGACCCAGTACTTC
- TRBJ2-1 TRBV7-2 - CASSLGRTLEQFF TGTGCCAGCAGCTTGGGACGGACACTTGAGCAGTTCTTC
- TRBJ2-4 TRBV27 - CASSFNPQNIQYF TGTGCCAGCAGTTTTAACCCTCAAAACATTCAGTACTTC
- TRBJ1-6 TRBV13 few CASSLRQSYNSPLHF TGTGCCAGCAGCTTACGTCAGAGTTATAATTCACCCCTCCACTTT
- TRBJ1-4 TRBV7-6 - CASSLEPNEKLFF TGTGCCAGCAGCTTAGAACCTAATGAAAAACTGTTTTTT
- TRBJ1-4 TRBV27 few CASRNPGNEKLFF TGTGCCAGCAGGAACCCGGGAAATGAAAAACTGTTTTTT
- TRBJ1-2 TRBV20-1 - CSAKQGDGYTF TGCAGTGCTAAACAGGGAGACGGCTACACCTTC
- TRBJ2-2 TRBV5-6 - CASSYGENTGELFF TGTGCCAGCAGCTACGGGGAAAACACCGGGGAGCTGTTTTTT
- TRBJ1-2 TRBV6-1 - CASRAPGQAYGYTF TGTGCCAGCAGGGCCCCAGGGCAGGCCTATGGCTACACCTTC
- TRBJ2-3 TRBV9 - CASSVQTAWGTDTQYF TGTGCCAGCAGCGTACAGACTGCGTGGGGCACAGATACGCAGTATTTT
- TRBJ2-2 TRBV27 - CASSFFLGGNTGELFF TGTGCCAGCAGTTTCTTTTTGGGGGGGAACACCGGGGAGCTGTTTTTT
- TRBJ2-3 TRBV7-9 - CASSSQKPWNTDTQYF TGTGCCAGCAGCTCCCAAAAGCCCTGGAACACAGATACGCAGTATTTT
- TRBJ2-3 TRBV30 - CAWSPPAGGKIKDTQYF TGTGCCTGGAGTCCACCCGCCGGGGGAAAAATCAAGGATACGCAGTATTTT
- TRBJ2-7 TRBV5-4 - CASSLRGSYEQYF TGTGCCAGCAGCTTGAGAGGCTCCTACGAGCAGTACTTC
TRBD2 TRBJ2-2 TRBV7-2 - CASSQIAGGSTGELFF TGTGCCAGCAGCCAAATAGCGGGAGGAAGCACCGGGGAGCTGTTTTTT
- TRBJ1-1 TRBV19 - CASSMSSTMNTEAFF TGTGCCAGTAGTATGTCGAGCACAATGAACACTGAAGCTTTCTTT